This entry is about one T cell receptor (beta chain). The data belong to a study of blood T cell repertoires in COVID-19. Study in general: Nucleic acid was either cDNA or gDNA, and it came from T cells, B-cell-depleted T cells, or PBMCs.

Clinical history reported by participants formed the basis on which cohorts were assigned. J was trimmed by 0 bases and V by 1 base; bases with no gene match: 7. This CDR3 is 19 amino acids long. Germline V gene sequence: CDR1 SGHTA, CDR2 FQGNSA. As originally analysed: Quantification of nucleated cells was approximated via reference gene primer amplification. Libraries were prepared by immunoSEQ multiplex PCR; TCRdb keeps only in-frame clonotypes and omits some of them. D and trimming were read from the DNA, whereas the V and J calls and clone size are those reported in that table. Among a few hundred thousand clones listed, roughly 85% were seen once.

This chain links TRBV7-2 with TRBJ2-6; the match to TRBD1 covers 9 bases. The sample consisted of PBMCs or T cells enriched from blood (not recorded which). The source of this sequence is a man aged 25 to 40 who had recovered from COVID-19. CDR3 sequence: CASSLDAGQGFSGANVLTF. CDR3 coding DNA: TGTGCCAGCAGCTTAGATGCGGGACAGGGTTTCTCTGGGGCCAACGTCCTGACTTTC. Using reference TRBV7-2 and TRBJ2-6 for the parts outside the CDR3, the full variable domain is GAGVSQSPSNKVTEKGKDVELRCDPISGHTALYWYRQSLGQGLEFLIYFQGNSAPDKSGLPSDRFSAERTGGSVSTLTIQRTQQEDSAVYLCASSLDAGQGFSGANVLTFGAGSRLTVL.